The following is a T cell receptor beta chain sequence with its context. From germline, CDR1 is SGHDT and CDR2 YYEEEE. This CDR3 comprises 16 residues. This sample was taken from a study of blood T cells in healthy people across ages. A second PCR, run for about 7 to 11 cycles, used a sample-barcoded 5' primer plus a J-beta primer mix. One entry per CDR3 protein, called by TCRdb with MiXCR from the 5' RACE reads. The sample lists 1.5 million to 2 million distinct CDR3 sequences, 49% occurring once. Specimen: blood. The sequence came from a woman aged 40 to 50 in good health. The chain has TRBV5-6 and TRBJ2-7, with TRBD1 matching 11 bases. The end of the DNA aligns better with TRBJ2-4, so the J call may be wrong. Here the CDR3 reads CASSLSPGQGADIQYF. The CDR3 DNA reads TGTGCCAGCAGCTTGAGTCCCGGACAGGGGGCGGACATTCAGTACTTC.